The T cell receptor beta chain under discussion was sequenced for a study of tumor-infiltrating lymphocytes in oesophageal squamous cell carcinoma. TCRdb reprocessed the reads with MiXCR, giving one entry per CDR3 protein. This sample has 9,500 to 12,000 distinct CDR3 sequences, with around 50% found just once. The germline gives CDR1 SGHTA, CDR2 FQGNSA. The CDR3 has 16 amino acids. The chain has TRBV7-2 and TRBJ2-1, with D possibly matching TRBD2 (6 bases). The J call may not be correct, given that the DNA end is closer to TRBJ2-7. The sequence came from a female donor with esophageal squamous cell carcinoma. Input material: blood. The CDR3 sequence is CASSLASASVAYEQYF. The CDR3 DNA reads as TGTGCCAGCAGCTTAGCGAGTGCTAGCGTGGCCTACGAGCAGTACTTC.